A selection of T cell receptor beta chains follows, all from one sample in a study of blood T cell repertoires in COVID-19. Produced via immunoSEQ multiplex PCR; TCRdb's table is partial and in-frame only. The sample records approximately 250,000 clones, around 90% being singletons. Specimen: PBMCs or T cells enriched from blood (not recorded which). The receptors derive from a man in his forties who had been exposed to COVID-19. CDR3s include the opening cysteine and the closing phenylalanine or tryptophan. A D gene is named only where the DNA matches it firmly. Part of the rows lack a size; the others show once, few, many or a class for expanded clones.

clone size: -; D gene: -; J gene: TRBJ2-1; V gene: TRBV12-3/TRBV12-4; CDR3 DNA: TGTGCCAGCAGTCCAGGCCCCGATGAGCAGTTCTTC; CDR3 protein: CASSPGPDEQFF
clone size: -; D gene: -; J gene: TRBJ1-3; V gene: TRBV6-5; CDR3 DNA: TGTGCCAGCAGTTACTCGTTCGGCTCTGGAAACACCATATATTTT; CDR3 protein: CASSYSFGSGNTIYF
clone size: -; D gene: TRBD2; J gene: TRBJ2-5; V gene: TRBV7-7; CDR3 DNA: TGTGCCAGCAGCTTAGTGACTAGCGGGAGCTCGGGAGAGACCCAGTACTTC; CDR3 protein: CASSLVTSGSSGETQYF
clone size: -; D gene: -; J gene: TRBJ2-1; V gene: TRBV29-1; CDR3 DNA: TGCAGCGTTGTGCCCAACTATGAGCAGTTCTTC; CDR3 protein: CSVVPNYEQFF
clone size: -; D gene: -; J gene: TRBJ1-6; V gene: TRBV12-3/TRBV12-4; CDR3 DNA: TGTGCCAGCAGCACAAATAATTCACCCCTCCACTTT; CDR3 protein: CASSTNNSPLHF
clone size: -; D gene: -; J gene: TRBJ2-3; V gene: TRBV28; CDR3 DNA: TGTGCCAGCCCCCAGGGGTGCGGCACAGATACGCAGTATTTT; CDR3 protein: CASPQGCGTDTQYF
clone size: -; D gene: TRBD1; J gene: TRBJ1-2; V gene: TRBV10-3; CDR3 DNA: TGTGCCATAAGGGACAGGGGTGGCGGCTACACCTTC; CDR3 protein: CAIRDRGGGYTF
clone size: once; D gene: TRBD2; J gene: TRBJ2-3; V gene: TRBV30; CDR3 DNA: TGTGCCTGGAGTCTGGGGACTAGCGGGAGGCCCACAGATACGCAGTATTTT; CDR3 protein: CAWSLGTSGRPTDTQYF
clone size: -; D gene: -; J gene: TRBJ1-5; V gene: TRBV18; CDR3 DNA: TGTGCCAGCTCACCAGAGGGACAACTTAATCAGCCCCAGCATTTT; CDR3 protein: CASSPEGQLNQPQHF
clone size: -; D gene: TRBD1; J gene: TRBJ1-2; V gene: TRBV2; CDR3 DNA: TGTGCCAGCAGGGTAGGACAGGGGGAAGACTATGGCTACACCTTC; CDR3 protein: CASRVGQGEDYGYTF
clone size: -; D gene: -; J gene: TRBJ1-5; V gene: TRBV7-9; CDR3 DNA: TGTGCCAGCCAGCTAGGGGGTGATCAGCCCCAGCATTTT; CDR3 protein: CASQLGGDQPQHF
clone size: -; D gene: TRBD2; J gene: TRBJ2-1; V gene: TRBV7-9; CDR3 DNA: TGTGCCAGCTCTAGCGGGGGGCAATCCTACAATGAGCAGTTCTTC; CDR3 protein: CASSSGGQSYNEQFF
clone size: -; D gene: -; J gene: TRBJ2-7; V gene: TRBV5-4; CDR3 DNA: TGTGCCAGCAGCTCGGAGTACGGCGAGCAGTACTTC; CDR3 protein: CASSSEYGEQYF
clone size: -; D gene: -; J gene: TRBJ1-3; V gene: TRBV12-5; CDR3 DNA: TGTGCTAGTGGGCAGATCTCTGGAAACACCATATATTTT; CDR3 protein: CASGQISGNTIYF
clone size: -; D gene: TRBD1; J gene: TRBJ1-2; V gene: TRBV18; CDR3 DNA: TGTGCCAGCTCACCTACAGGGGCCGGATACACCTTC; CDR3 protein: CASSPTGAGYTF
clone size: -; D gene: -; J gene: TRBJ2-7; V gene: TRBV5-1; CDR3 DNA: TGCGCCAGCAGCTTTGAGCCTCCCCTCGAGCAGTACTTC; CDR3 protein: CASSFEPPLEQYF
clone size: -; D gene: TRBD1; J gene: TRBJ1-5; V gene: TRBV19; CDR3 DNA: TGTGCCAGTAGTGACGGAGGGACAGTTAGTGTGGGGCCCCAGCATTTT; CDR3 protein: CASSDGGTVSVGPQHF
clone size: -; D gene: -; J gene: TRBJ2-5; V gene: TRBV14; CDR3 DNA: TGTGCCAGCAGCTTACAGGGTCAAGAGACCCAGTACTTC; CDR3 protein: CASSLQGQETQYF
clone size: -; D gene: -; J gene: TRBJ1-3; V gene: TRBV30; CDR3 DNA: TGTGCCTGGACGGGCTCTGGAAACACCATATATTTT; CDR3 protein: CAWTGSGNTIYF
clone size: -; D gene: -; J gene: TRBJ2-7; V gene: TRBV4-1; CDR3 DNA: TGCGCCAGCAGCCCATTACCAGGGTCCTCCTACGAGCAGTACTTC; CDR3 protein: CASSPLPGSSYEQYF